The source of this TCR beta chain is a study of cytomegalovirus exposure and HLA in healthy donors. General study results and limits: A subsequent analysis found that TCR clusters from the first cohort also tended to co-occur in the 130 or so validation repertoires, with 90% to 95% of cluster scores above 0. Some TCR beta chains (more than 150 of them) were listed as cytomegalovirus-associated. Rare TCR sequences dominated, though some public TCRs recurred in many donors.

A remark on this clone: What it binds is unknown.

Data came from immunoSEQ multiplex PCR; TCRdb stores just in-frame clones and leaves some out. The sample comprises roughly 330,000 clones, roughly 90% of which are singletons, and 1.2% rests with the top ten. CDR3 length: 15 residues. Germline assignment: CDR1 LGHNA and CDR2 YSLEER. V was pared by 4 bases and J by 2 bases, with 15 bases between. Separate from the approximately 670-subject first cohort was the roughly 120-subject validation cohort, to which the donors belonged. V gene TRBV4-3 combines with J gene TRBJ2-7; D possibly matches TRBD1 or TRBD2 (5 bases each). This receptor was identified in a woman aged 30 to 39 in good health and CMV-seropositive. The sequenced material came from PBMCs. CDR3 protein: CASSRGTIPAYEQYF. In DNA form, the CDR3 reads TGCGCCAGCAGCCGGGGGACCATCCCCGCCTACGAGCAGTACTTC.